This T cell receptor beta chain was sequenced in a study of tumor-infiltrating lymphocytes in localized non-small cell lung cancer. Study in general: Patients included smokers and never-smokers with various histologies, some sampled after neoadjuvant chemotherapy.

The repertoire was sequenced with immunoSEQ multiplex PCR; TCRdb's copy has only in-frame clones and lacks some. The repertoire includes under 15,000 clones, approximately 84% of them detected once, and 8.5% to 10% sits in the top ten. With V trimmed by 3 bases and J by 2 bases, 4 bases remained unmatched. The CDR3 covers 14 residues. Germline V gene data show CDR1 as MDHEN and CDR2 as SYDVKM. The TCR was taken from a human donor with non-small cell lung cancer. The sequenced sample consisted of lung tumor tissue. The V and J genes are TRBV28 and TRBJ2-7; 7 bases fit TRBD2. CDR3 DNA: TGTGCCAGCAGTTTCCCGGGAGGAACCTACGAGCAGTACTTC. Translation: CASSFPGGTYEQYF. Full variable domain (outside the CDR3, taken from reference TRBV28 and TRBJ2-7): DVKVTQSSRYLVKRTGEKVFLECVQDMDHENMFWYRQDPGLGLRLIYFSYDVKMKEKGDIPEGYSVSREKKERFSLILESASTNQTSMYLCASSFPGGTYEQYFGPGTRLTVT.